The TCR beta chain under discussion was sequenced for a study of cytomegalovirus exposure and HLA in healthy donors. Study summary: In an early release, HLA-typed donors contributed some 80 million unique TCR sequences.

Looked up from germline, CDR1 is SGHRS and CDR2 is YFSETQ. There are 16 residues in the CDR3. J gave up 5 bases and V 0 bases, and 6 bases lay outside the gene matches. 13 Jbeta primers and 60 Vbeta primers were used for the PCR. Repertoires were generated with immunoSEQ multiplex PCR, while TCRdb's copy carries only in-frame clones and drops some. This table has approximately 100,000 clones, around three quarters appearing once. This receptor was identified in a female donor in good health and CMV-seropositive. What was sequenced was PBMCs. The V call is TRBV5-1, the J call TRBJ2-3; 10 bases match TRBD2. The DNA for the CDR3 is TGCGCCAGCAGCTTGGGAAGCGGGGGGGCCGTAGATACGCAGTATTTT. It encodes CASSLGSGGAVDTQYF.